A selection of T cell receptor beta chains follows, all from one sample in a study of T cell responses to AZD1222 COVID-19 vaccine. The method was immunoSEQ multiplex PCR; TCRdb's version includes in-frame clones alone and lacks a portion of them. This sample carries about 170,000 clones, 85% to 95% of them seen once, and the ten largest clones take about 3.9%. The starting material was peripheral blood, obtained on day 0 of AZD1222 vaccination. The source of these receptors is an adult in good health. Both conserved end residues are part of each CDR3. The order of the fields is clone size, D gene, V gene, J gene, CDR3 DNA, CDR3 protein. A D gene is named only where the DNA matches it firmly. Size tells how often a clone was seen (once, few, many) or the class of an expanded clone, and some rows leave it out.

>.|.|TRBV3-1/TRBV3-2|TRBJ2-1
TGTGCCAGCAGCCAAGATAGGGGTGTTTCCTACAATGAGCAGTTCTTC
CASSQDRGVSYNEQFF
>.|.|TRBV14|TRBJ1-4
TGTGCCAGCAGCCTTTTGGGCCCTGGACTCGAAAAACTGTTTTTT
CASSLLGPGLEKLFF
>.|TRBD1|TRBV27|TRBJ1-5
TGTGCCAGCAGCCCAGGGGGTAGCAATCAGCCCCAGCATTTT
CASSPGGSNQPQHF
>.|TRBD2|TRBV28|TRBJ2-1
TGTGCCAGCAGTGCCCCTACTAGCGGGAGTTCCAATGAGCAGTTCTTC
CASSAPTSGSSNEQFF
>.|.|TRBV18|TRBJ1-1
TGTGCCAGCTCACCTACAATCCAGGGATGGACTGAAGCTTTCTTT
CASSPTIQGWTEAFF
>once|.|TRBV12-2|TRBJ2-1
TGTGCAAGTCGCTTAGAGGGACCTGGTGGGGTAACACGCTCCTACAATGAGCAGTTCTTC
CASRLEGPGGVTRSYNEQFF
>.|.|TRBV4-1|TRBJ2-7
TGCGCCAGCAGCCAAGGATGGCAGACGACCTCCTACGAGCAGTACTTC
CASSQGWQTTSYEQYF
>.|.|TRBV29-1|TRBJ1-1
TGCAGCGTTGAGACCCTCTACACTGAAGCTTTCTTT
CSVETLYTEAFF
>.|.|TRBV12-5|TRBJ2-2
TGTGCTAGTGGTTCCTCCCGGACAGCGAACACCGGGGAGCTGTTTTTT
CASGSSRTANTGELFF
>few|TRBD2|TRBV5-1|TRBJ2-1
TGCGCCAGCAGCTTGGGACCAGCGGGAGGGCCCAATGAGCAGTTCTTC
CASSLGPAGGPNEQFF
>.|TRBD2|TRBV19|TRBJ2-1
TGTGCCAGTAGTTTTCTAGCGGGGGCTACAAATGAGCAGTTCTTC
CASSFLAGATNEQFF
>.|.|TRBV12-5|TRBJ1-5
TGTGCTAGTGGTTTGGTAGGAGAATTCCTTCTGACTTTT
CASGLVGEFLLTF
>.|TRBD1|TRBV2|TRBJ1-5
TGTGCCAGCAGTTCAGGGGGTAGTCAGCCCCAGCATTTT
CASSSGGSQPQHF
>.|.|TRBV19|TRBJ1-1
TGTGCCAGTAGGTTCGGAGGGAACACTGAAGCTTTCTTT
CASRFGGNTEAFF
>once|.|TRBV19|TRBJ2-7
TGTGCCAGTAGTAATGGAGACGTCCCCTCCTACGAGCAGTACTTC
CASSNGDVPSYEQYF
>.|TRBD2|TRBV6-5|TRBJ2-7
TGTGCCAGCAGTACTAGCGCCGCTCCATCCTACGAGCAGTACTTC
CASSTSAAPSYEQYF
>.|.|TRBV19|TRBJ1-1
TGTGCCAGTAGTGGAACAGGTTGGACTGAAGCTTTCTTT
CASSGTGWTEAFF
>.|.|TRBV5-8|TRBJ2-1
TGTGCCAGCAGCTTTGGTGAGGGGATATATGAGCAGTTCTTC
CASSFGEGIYEQFF
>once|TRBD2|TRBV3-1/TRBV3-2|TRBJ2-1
TGTGCCAGCAGCCCTCCGGGACTAGCGGGTCAGGAGCAGTTCTTC
CASSPPGLAGQEQFF
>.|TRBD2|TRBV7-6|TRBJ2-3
TGTGCCAGCAGTCTGAAGGGGGGACTAGCGGGTTCCACAGATACGCAGTATTTT
CASSLKGGLAGSTDTQYF
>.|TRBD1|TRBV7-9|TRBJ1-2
TGTGCCAGCAGCTTCGAACAGGGGGGCTTACGGTTGTTC
CASSFEQGGLRLF
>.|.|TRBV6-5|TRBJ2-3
TGTGCCAGCCATACTGGAGGGGGGTTTTTTGATACGCAGTATTTT
CASHTGGGFFDTQYF
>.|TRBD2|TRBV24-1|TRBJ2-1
TGTGCCACTGCCGGGACTAGCGGCACCAATGAGCAGTTCTTC
CATAGTSGTNEQFF
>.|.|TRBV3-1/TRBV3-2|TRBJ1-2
TGTGCCAGCAGCCAAGAAGGGTGGCACTATGGCTACACCTTC
CASSQEGWHYGYTF
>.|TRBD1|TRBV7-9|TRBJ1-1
TGTGCCAGCAGCGAATCCGGGACAGGGACCACTGAAGCTTTCTTT
CASSESGTGTTEAFF
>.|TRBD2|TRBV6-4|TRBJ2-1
TGTGCCAGCAGTGTGGGGAGCGGGGGGGCCAATGAGCAGTTCTTC
CASSVGSGGANEQFF
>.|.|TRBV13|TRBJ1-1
TGTGCCAGCAGCCACTCGGACCAAAAGGCACTGAACACTGAAGCTTTCTTT
CASSHSDQKALNTEAFF
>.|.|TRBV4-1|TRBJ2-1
TGCGCCAGCAGCCAAGAGAGTACAGGGGGTTCGTTTCACGGGAGGAATGAGCAGTTCTTC
CASSQESTGGSFHGRNEQFF
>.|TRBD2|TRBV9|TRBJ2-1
TGTGCCAGCAGCCCCTCCGGGACTAGCCCCTACAATGAGCAGTTCTTC
CASSPSGTSPYNEQFF
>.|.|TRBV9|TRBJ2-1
TGTGCCAGCAGCGTTGGTACTAGTCCCTACAATGAGCAGTTCTTC
CASSVGTSPYNEQFF
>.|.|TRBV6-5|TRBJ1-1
TGTGCCAGCACGACTTCCCCAATTTCTTCAGCTTTCTTT
CASTTSPISSAFF
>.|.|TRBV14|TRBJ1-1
TGTGCCAGCAGCCAAGAATTACCAGGGACTGAAGCTTTCTTT
CASSQELPGTEAFF